The 22 T cell receptor beta chains below come from one sample, sequenced in a study of T cell changes during pregnancy in multiple sclerosis. Only in-frame clones appear in the TCRdb table, and some are missing; sequencing was by immunoSEQ multiplex PCR. The repertoire holds 43,000 or so clones, approximately 90% seen once, with about 1.5% in the top ten. The specimen was PBMCs (not recorded whether the cells were cultured). Receptors originate from a female donor with multiple sclerosis, enrolled in a pregnancy study.

V is TRBV2 and J is TRBJ1-1; D unresolved. The CDR3 spans 13 residues. V was clipped by 10 bases and J by 4 bases, with 16 bases between them. Germline V gene data show CDR1 as SNHLY and CDR2 as FYNNEI. The CDR3 sequence is CATRWPKGTEAFF. CDR3 in DNA: TGTGCCACCCGTTGGCCCAAGGGCACTGAAGCTTTCTTT.

Here the CDR3 reads CASREDGPQHF. DNA of the CDR3: TGTGCCAGCAGGGAGGACGGACCCCAGCATTTT. The chain employs TRBV2 and TRBJ1-5, with D uncertain. Germline V gene sequence: CDR1 SNHLY, CDR2 FYNNEI. CDR3 size: 11 residues. V shed 6 bases and J shed 10 bases, with 10 bases lying between them.

The chain carries TRBV4-2 and TRBJ2-4; TRBD1 matches at 8 bases. This CDR3 has 18 residues. V gave up 1 base and J gave up 0 bases; unmatched junction bases: 8. From germline, CDR1 is LGHNA and CDR2 YNFKEQ. CDR3 residues: CASSQGQGNQLAKNIQYF. The CDR3, as DNA: TGTGCCAGCAGCCAAGGACAGGGGAACCAACTAGCCAAAAACATTCAGTACTTC.

This chain uses TRBV7-8 with TRBJ2-1; TRBD2 matches 10 bases. Germline V gene lookup returns CDR1 SGHVS and CDR2 FQNEAQ. V lost 5 bases and J lost 9; bases outside the gene matches: 7. This CDR3 comprises 14 residues. The CDR3 loop reads CASSDRSGRFEQFF. The DNA of the CDR3 is TGTGCCAGCAGCGACCGTAGCGGGAGGTTTGAGCAGTTCTTC.

V and J are TRBV19 and TRBJ2-7; D might be TRBD1 (6 bases). V shed 5 bases and J shed 0 bases, with 17 bases lying between them. Germline CDR1 and CDR2: LNHDA and SQIVND (reference sequence). The CDR3 contains 16 residues. CDR3 coding DNA: TGTGCCAGTAGTCCTAGGACAGCATCATTCTCCTACGAGCAGTACTTC. This sequence encodes CASSPRTASFSYEQYF.

The genes are TRBV19 and TRBJ1-1; no clear D gene. The CDR3 length is 14 residues. Germline CDR1 LNHDA, CDR2 SQIVND (reference sequence). The V and J ends lost 3 bases and 0 bases respectively, with 8 bases between them. CDR3 DNA: TGTGCCAGTAGTATCTCAAGTATGAACACTGAAGCTTTCTTT. Residues: CASSISSMNTEAFF.

V and J are TRBV5-1 and TRBJ2-5; TRBD1 matches 9 bases. CDR1 and CDR2 (germline): SGHRS, YFSETQ. The CDR3 covers 15 residues. Germline trimming cut 5 bases from V and 2 bases from J; bases unmatched to any gene: 7. The CDR3: CASRPPGQGQETQYF. DNA of the CDR3: TGCGCCAGCAGACCTCCGGGACAGGGACAAGAGACCCAGTACTTC. Combining the CDR3 with reference TRBV5-1 and TRBJ2-5 gives the whole variable domain KAGVTQTPRYLIKTRGQQVTLSCSPISGHRSVSWYQQTPGQGLQFLFEYFSETQRNKGNFPGRFSGRQFSNSRSEMNVSTLELGDSALYLCASRPPGQGQETQYFGPGTRLLVL.

The chain employs TRBV28 and TRBJ1-5; no definite D call. Trimming stripped 4 bases from V and 2 bases from J, with 15 bases between. Per germline, CDR1 MDHEN and CDR2 SYDVKM. The CDR3 runs to 16 residues. The CDR3 DNA sequence: TGTGCCAGCAGTTGGATCCGGGGAAATGGCAATCAGCCCCAGCATTTT. Translated, it gives CASSWIRGNGNQPQHF.

This sequence joins TRBV7-9 and TRBJ1-1; D gene uncertain. The V and J ends lost 5 bases and 2 bases respectively, with 12 bases between them. This CDR3 spans 14 amino acids. Germline V gene lookup returns CDR1 SEHNR and CDR2 FQNEAQ (reference sequence). The CDR3 region has the DNA TGTGCCAGCAGCCCCTCAACAGCTAACACTGAAGCTTTCTTT. This translates into CASSPSTANTEAFF.

V is TRBV7-9 and J is TRBJ2-7; D possibly corresponds to TRBD2 (6 bases). Looked up from germline, CDR1 is SEHNR and CDR2 is FQNEAQ (reference sequence). This CDR3 comprises 12 residues. Trimming removed 3 bases from V and 10 bases from J, with 13 bases in between. The CDR3 bases are TGTGCCAGCAGCTTTGTCCGGACTAACCAGTACTTC. Protein sequence: CASSFVRTNQYF. The variable domain in full, completed from reference TRBV7-9 and TRBJ2-7, reads DTGVSQNPRHKITKRGQNVTFRCDPISEHNRLYWYRQTLGQGPEFLTYFQNEAQLEKSRLLSDRFSAERPKGSFSTLEIQRTEQGDSAMYLCASSFVRTNQYFGPGTRLTVT.

The V call is TRBV29-1, the J call TRBJ1-4, with D perhaps matching TRBD1 (5 bases). V lost 5 bases to trimming and J lost 4 bases, with 8 bases between them. The CDR3 covers 12 residues. CDR1 and CDR2 (germline): SQVTM, ANQGSEA. The CDR3 is CSVRQLNEKLFF. CDR3 nucleotides: TGCAGCGTTCGACAGCTTAATGAAAAACTGTTTTTT.

V and J are TRBV21-1 and TRBJ2-7; the table assigns TRBD1, which was not confirmed against the DNA. TRBV21-1 is listed as a pseudogene. The CDR3 is 14 residues long. The CDR3 reads CALRGQGSSYEQYF. The CDR3 coding sequence is TGTGCCCTCAGGGGACAAGGGAGCTCCTACGAGCAGTACTTC.

V and J are TRBV19 and TRBJ2-1; D gene ambiguous. This CDR3 comprises 15 residues. Trimming removed 3 bases from V and 6 bases from J, with 15 bases in between. In germline, CDR1 is LNHDA, CDR2 SQIVND (reference sequence). The CDR3 here is CASSISHPVSNEQFF. As DNA, the CDR3 is TGTGCCAGTAGTATTTCCCATCCAGTGTCCAATGAGCAGTTCTTC.

This sequence joins TRBV6-5 and TRBJ2-3; D is unresolved. The germline V gene has CDR1 MNHEY and CDR2 SVGAGI. The CDR3 is 13 amino acids. V lost 5 bases, J lost 11 bases, and 17 bases lay in between. CDR3 amino acids: CASSPMSLTLQYF. CDR3 in DNA: TGTGCCAGCAGTCCGATGAGTTTGACATTGCAGTATTTT.

The chain recombines TRBV5-5 with TRBJ2-7, with 8 bases that match TRBD2. The CDR3 is made up of 17 amino acids. Germline trimming cut 2 bases from V and 5 bases from J; bases unmatched to any gene: 15. Germline assignment: CDR1 SGHKS and CDR2 YYEKEE (reference sequence). The CDR3 region is CASSLPFGIAGLDEQYF. CDR3 coding DNA: TGTGCCAGCAGCTTACCTTTCGGGATAGCGGGGCTAGACGAGCAGTACTTC.

This chain uses TRBV28 with TRBJ1-3; D might be TRBD1 (6 bases). V was clipped by 9 bases and J by 2 bases, with 8 bases between them. This CDR3 is 12 amino acids long. Germline V CDR1 and CDR2: MDHEN, SYDVKM. The CDR3 bases are TGTGCCAGTTACAGGGCTGGAAACACCATATATTTT. Translating gives CASYRAGNTIYF.

The chain uses TRBV2 and TRBJ1-2; weak D call: TRBD1 (5 bases). The CDR3 runs 15 residues. Trimming shortened V by 4 bases and J by 2 bases, and 14 bases separated the two germline ends. CDR1 and CDR2 (germline): SNHLY, FYNNEI. The CDR3 spells CASSVRTGLNYGYTF. The CDR3 DNA sequence: TGTGCCAGCAGTGTAAGGACGGGGCTGAACTATGGCTACACCTTC.

This clone was detected once. The genes are TRBV4-2 and TRBJ1-1, with a weak D call TRBD1 (5 bases). CDR1 is LGHNA and CDR2 is YNFKEQ in the germline V gene. V lost 1 base and J 5 bases, leaving 17 bases between the germline ends. CDR3 size: 16 residues. The CDR3 region has the DNA TGTGCCAGCAGCCAAGGTCTTAGGATCAAGGGGACTGAAGCTTTCTTT. Translated: CASSQGLRIKGTEAFF.

This chain connects TRBV6-5 to TRBJ2-1; the match to TRBD2 covers 8 bases. V was pared by 0 bases and J by 14 bases, with 12 bases of the junction left unmatched. CDR1 is MNHEY and CDR2 is SVGAGI in the germline V gene. The CDR3 runs to 15 residues. The CDR3: CASSYSRFSGSSEFF. CDR3 sequence (DNA): TGTGCCAGCAGTTACTCGAGGTTCAGCGGGAGTAGTGAGTTCTTC.

V gene TRBV9 combines with J gene TRBJ1-3; D is uncertain. Deletions cut 1 base from V and 4 bases from J, with 12 bases between. This CDR3 is 15 amino acids long. CDR1 is SGDLS, CDR2 YYNGEE, per germline. The CDR3 DNA follows: TGTGCCAGCAGCGTATTCCCGGGAAAAGGAAACACCATATATTTT. Its translation: CASSVFPGKGNTIYF.

This chain connects TRBV4-3 to TRBJ1-1; D is undetermined. The V and J ends lost 0 bases and 8 bases respectively, with 19 bases between them. Looked up from germline, CDR1 is LGHNA and CDR2 is YSLEER. The CDR3 runs to 16 residues. Here the CDR3 reads CASSQEIGQDVGEAFF. In nucleotides, the CDR3 is TGCGCCAGCAGCCAAGAGATTGGGCAGGACGTTGGGGAAGCTTTCTTT.

This clone came up a few times. V gene TRBV27 combines with J gene TRBJ2-6; tentatively, D is TRBD2 (5 bases). There are 14 residues in the CDR3. V lost 5 bases and J lost 2, with 7 bases in between. Germline assignment: CDR1 MNHEY and CDR2 SMNVEV (reference sequence). In DNA form, the CDR3 reads TGTGCCAGCAGTGAGGGAGCTGGGGCCAACGTCCTGACTTTC. Protein product: CASSEGAGANVLTF.